Listed below are T cell receptor beta chains from one sample, sequenced in a study of vaccination and CD4 T cells after COVID-19. Their target antigens are unknown. Using its own MiXCR run on the PCR reads, TCRdb lists one record per CDR3 protein. The sample carries approximately 14,000 distinct CDR3 sequences, 73% recorded once. Material for sequencing was CD4+ T cells from blood, cultured in vitro. These receptors were collected from a human donor who had recovered from COVID-19. The CDR3 runs from the conserved cysteine through the conserved F or W. The D gene is left open where the match is weak. Rows may omit the clone size; those that give it use once, few, many or a size class.

V	D	size	J	CDR3	DNA
TRBV7-9	TRBD1	-	TRBJ1-3	CASSFLKTGDGNTIYF	TGTGCCAGCAGCTTCCTAAAGACAGGGGATGGAAACACCATATATTTT
TRBV7-3	-	-	TRBJ1-2	CASSSSGGYGYTF	TGTGCCAGCAGCTCAAGCGGGGGGTATGGCTACACCTTC
TRBV7-3	-	-	TRBJ1-2	CASKEGATSYGYTF	TGTGCCAGCAAGGAGGGCGCCACTAGCTATGGCTACACCTTC
TRBV28	TRBD2	-	TRBJ2-1	CASSLWASGRRNEQFF	TGTGCCAGCAGTTTATGGGCTAGCGGGAGGAGAAATGAGCAGTTCTTC
TRBV19	-	once	TRBJ1-2	CASRTTDNYGYTF	TGTGCCAGTAGAACCACAGATAACTATGGCTACACCTTC
TRBV20-1	-	-	TRBJ1-6	CSARDQGGYSPLHF	TGCAGTGCTAGAGATCAAGGGGGTTATTCACCCCTCCACTTT
TRBV6-2/TRBV6-3	-	-	TRBJ2-7	CASSLGGAEQYF	TGTGCCAGCAGCTTGGGGGGAGCCGAGCAGTACTTC
TRBV27	-	-	TRBJ1-5	CASHNTQPQHF	TGTGCCAGCCATAATACTCAGCCCCAGCATTTT
TRBV4-1	TRBD2	once	TRBJ2-1	CASSQDSVAGGYNEQFF	TGCGCCAGCAGCCAAGATTCCGTAGCGGGAGGCTACAATGAGCAGTTCTTC
TRBV10-1	-	few	TRBJ1-2	CASSPVQGGYGYTF	TGCGCCAGCAGCCCCGTTCAGGGTGGCTATGGCTACACCTTC
TRBV6-5	-	few	TRBJ1-5	CASSYSRDQPQHF	TGTGCCAGCAGTTACTCGCGAGATCAGCCCCAGCATTTT
TRBV15	-	-	TRBJ2-3	CATSRGAGSTDTQYF	TGTGCCACCAGCAGGGGGGCGGGAAGCACAGATACGCAGTATTTT
TRBV7-9	TRBD1	-	TRBJ2-7	CASSQGTGYEQYF	TGTGCCAGCAGCCAGGGGACAGGCTACGAGCAGTACTTC
TRBV7-2	TRBD2	-	TRBJ2-5	CASSLTSGTWGTQYF	TGTGCCAGCAGCCTGACTAGCGGGACCTGGGGGACCCAGTACTTC
TRBV24-1	TRBD2	-	TRBJ2-2	CATGYSSGSTGELFF	TGTGCCACCGGGTACTCTAGCGGGAGCACCGGGGAGCTGTTTTTT